This entry lists 8 T cell receptor beta chains sequenced from one sample in a study of blood T cell repertoires in COVID-19. Clones were sequenced by immunoSEQ multiplex PCR, and TCRdb holds only the in-frame ones, with some missing. This repertoire shows about 160,000 clones, approximately 87% found once; its top ten account for roughly 4%. Sequences were obtained from peripheral blood. Receptor source: a woman in her 70s with acute or convalescent COVID-19.

CDR3 sequence reads: CASSPRFRTGGGNTIYF. The CDR3, as DNA: TGTGCCAGCAGCCCCAGGTTTCGCACAGGGGGCGGAAACACCATATATTTT. V and J are TRBV7-9 and TRBJ1-3; TRBD1 agrees at 9 bases. The germline V gene encodes CDR1 SEHNR and CDR2 FQNEAQ (reference sequence). The ends lost 5 bases at V and 4 bases at J; junction bases unmatched: 12. This CDR3 spans 17 amino acids.

This clone was found a few times. The V gene is TRBV4-1, the J gene TRBJ1-3; possible D gene TRBD1, 5 bases. The germline V and J ends were trimmed by 3 bases and 1 base, with 22 bases remaining between them. Germline V lookup: CDR1 MGHRA, CDR2 YSYEKL. The CDR3 length is 19 residues. CDR3 DNA sequence: TGCGCCAGCAGCCAGGGGTTTTCTTGGGGACTCTCTTCTGGAAACACCATATATTTT. Translating it yields CASSQGFSWGLSSGNTIYF.

The J gene is TRBJ2-1, the V gene TRBV27; TRBD2 is a possible D gene (6 bases). The CDR3 is 12 residues long. V lost 7 bases and J 7 bases, leaving 11 bases between the germline ends. In germline, CDR1 is MNHEY, CDR2 SMNVEV (reference sequence). CDR3 residues: CASKDYGNEQFF. The CDR3 region has the DNA TGTGCCAGCAAGGACTACGGAAATGAGCAGTTCTTC.

The V gene is TRBV7-9, the J gene TRBJ1-1; no firm D call. V lost 7 bases to trimming and J lost 7 bases, with 10 bases between them. This CDR3 is 11 amino acids long. In germline, CDR1 is SEHNR, CDR2 FQNEAQ (reference sequence). CDR3 DNA sequence: TGTGCCAGCACCACCAGTGGTGAAGCTTTCTTT. Residues: CASTTSGEAFF.

This chain uses TRBV27 with TRBJ1-2, with 10 nucleotides matching TRBD1. Germline-derived CDR1 and CDR2 are MNHEY and SMNVEV (reference sequence). The CDR3 sequence is 17 residues long. V shed 5 bases, J shed 7 bases, and the junction held 16 bases outside the gene matches. The CDR3 spells CASSPLPSSTGGGGYTF. The DNA for the CDR3 is TGTGCCAGCAGTCCACTCCCCTCTTCGACAGGGGGCGGTGGCTACACCTTC.

The chain couples TRBV7-2 to TRBJ1-5, with TRBD1 identical over 7 bases. From germline, CDR1 is SGHTA and CDR2 FQGNSA. This CDR3 contains 14 residues. V was pared by 6 bases and J by 3 bases, with 5 bases of the junction left unmatched. The CDR3 region has the DNA TGTGCCAGCAGTCCTACAGGGGCCAATCAGCCCCAGCATTTT. Translating it yields CASSPTGANQPQHF.

The chain carries TRBV2 and TRBJ2-3; 9 bases match TRBD1. The CDR3 runs 16 residues. Germline V gene lookup returns CDR1 SNHLY and CDR2 FYNNEI. V lost 1 base, J lost 5 bases, and 7 bases stayed unmatched. The CDR3, as DNA: TGTGCCAGCAGTGAAGAACAGGGGGCATGGGGAGATACGCAGTATTTT. This sequence encodes CASSEEQGAWGDTQYF.

This clone was observed a single time. The chain has TRBV2 and TRBJ2-3, with 7 nucleotides matching TRBD1. Germline CDR1 and CDR2: SNHLY and FYNNEI. This CDR3 has 14 amino acids. The V gene end was trimmed by 4 bases and the J gene end by 2 bases; junction bases not matched to a gene: 3. CDR3 loop: CASSGQGYTDTQYF. DNA of the CDR3: TGTGCCAGCAGTGGACAGGGTTACACAGATACGCAGTATTTT.